The rows below give T cell receptor beta chains drawn from one sample of a study of T cell responses to AZD1222 COVID-19 vaccine. Libraries were prepared by immunoSEQ multiplex PCR; TCRdb keeps only in-frame clonotypes and omits some of them. The sample lists over 130,000 clones; roughly 90% were seen once. The sequenced sample was peripheral blood, obtained 28 days after the second AZD1222 dose. These receptors all stem from an adult who received the AZD1222 COVID-19 vaccine. Both conserved end residues are part of each CDR3. Fields, in order: V gene, D gene, J gene, clone size, CDR3 protein, CDR3 DNA. A D gene is named only where the DNA matches it firmly. Not every row has a clone size; where given, it reads once, few, many or a size class.

TRBV20-1,.,TRBJ2-3,.,CSPCRTDTQYF,TGCAGTCCGTGCCGCACAGATACGCAGTATTTT
TRBV6-6,.,TRBJ2-2,.,CASRDFNTGELFF,TGTGCCAGCAGGGACTTCAACACCGGGGAGCTGTTTTTT
TRBV6-5,.,TRBJ1-5,.,CASSRGGGNQPQHF,TGTGCCAGCAGCCGGGGAGGGGGAAATCAGCCCCAGCATTTT
TRBV10-3,.,TRBJ1-3,.,CAIIRRSPISGNTIYF,TGTGCCATCATTAGAAGATCCCCTATCTCTGGAAACACCATATATTTT
TRBV6-1,TRBD1,TRBJ1-4,.,CASSEGSFWRGPGEKLFF,TGTGCCAGCAGTGAGGGTTCTTTTTGGAGGGGGCCAGGGGAAAAACTGTTTTTT
TRBV3-1/TRBV3-2,.,TRBJ1-2,.,CASSQDRGTNYGYTF,TGTGCCAGCAGCCAAGACAGGGGAACTAACTATGGCTACACCTTC
TRBV12-3/TRBV12-4,.,TRBJ1-1,.,CASRAGNTEAFF,TGTGCCAGCAGGGCAGGGAACACTGAAGCTTTCTTT
TRBV29-1,.,TRBJ1-3,.,CSVARGASRDTIYF,TGCAGCGTTGCCCGCGGGGCTTCGCGGGACACCATATATTTT
TRBV12-3/TRBV12-4,TRBD1,TRBJ1-5,few,CASSSDRVQPQHF,TGTGCCAGCAGCTCGGACAGGGTACAGCCCCAGCATTTT
TRBV9,TRBD1,TRBJ1-2,.,CASSVNFRGTAEGGYTF,TGTGCCAGCAGCGTAAATTTCCGAGGGACAGCAGAGGGTGGCTACACCTTC
TRBV3-1/TRBV3-2,.,TRBJ2-4,.,CASSLAGNPGNIQYF,TGTGCCAGCAGTTTGGCCGGGAACCCCGGAAACATTCAGTACTTC
TRBV27,.,TRBJ2-1,.,CASSSLTSTYNEQFF,TGTGCCAGCAGTTCTTTGACTAGTACCTACAATGAGCAGTTCTTC
TRBV7-7,.,TRBJ2-7,.,CASSHGTRSSYEQYF,TGTGCCAGCAGCCATGGGACAAGGAGCTCCTACGAGCAGTACTTC
TRBV7-6,.,TRBJ1-1,.,CASSRDLNTEAFF,TGTGCCAGCAGCAGGGACCTAAACACTGAAGCTTTCTTT
TRBV5-1,.,TRBJ2-3,.,CASSLESQGRDTQYF,TGCGCCAGCAGCTTGGAGAGTCAGGGGAGAGATACGCAGTATTTT
TRBV29-1,TRBD2,TRBJ2-1,.,CSLWGGVNEQFF,TGCAGCCTTTGGGGGGGGGTCAATGAGCAGTTCTTC
TRBV29-1,TRBD1,TRBJ1-1,.,CSVEDHGGQGAEAFF,TGCAGCGTTGAAGATCACGGGGGACAGGGGGCCGAAGCTTTCTTT
TRBV5-1,.,TRBJ2-4,.,CASSLEVGMDIQYF,TGCGCCAGCAGTTTGGAGGTAGGAATGGACATTCAGTACTTC
TRBV5-4,TRBD2,TRBJ2-1,.,CASSLGLAPNEQFF,TGTGCCAGCAGCTTGGGACTAGCCCCCAATGAGCAGTTCTTC
TRBV7-2,.,TRBJ1-5,.,CASSFTGYGNQPQHF,TGTGCCAGCAGCTTCACAGGGTATGGCAATCAGCCCCAGCATTTT
TRBV3-1/TRBV3-2,TRBD1,TRBJ1-6,.,CASSQDGDREGSPLHF,TGTGCCAGCAGCCAAGATGGGGACAGGGAGGGTTCACCCCTCCACTTT
TRBV11-3,.,TRBJ2-3,.,CASGLSLTDTQYF,TGTGCCAGCGGTCTATCCCTCACAGATACGCAGTATTTT
TRBV2,.,TRBJ1-1,.,CASSEMREAFF,TGTGCCAGCAGTGAAATGCGGGAAGCTTTCTTT
TRBV3-1/TRBV3-2,.,TRBJ2-3,.,CASSQDTPGDGTDTQYF,TGTGCCAGCAGCCAAGATACCCCGGGGGACGGCACAGATACGCAGTATTTT
TRBV9,TRBD1,TRBJ2-1,.,CASSVGDRGNNEQFF,TGTGCCAGCAGCGTAGGGGACAGGGGGAATAATGAGCAGTTCTTC
TRBV7-9,TRBD1,TRBJ1-6,.,CASSAWTGSSPLHF,TGTGCCAGCAGCGCGTGGACAGGGAGCTCACCCCTCCACTTT
TRBV4-3,.,TRBJ1-1,.,CASSQGPRDRNTEAFF,TGCGCCAGCAGCCAAGGGCCCCGAGACAGAAACACTGAAGCTTTCTTT
TRBV27,.,TRBJ2-7,.,CASSLGWEGAYEQYF,TGTGCCAGCAGTTTAGGGTGGGAGGGGGCCTACGAGCAGTACTTC
TRBV15,.,TRBJ1-5,.,CATSRGNQPQHF,TGTGCCACCAGCAGGGGGAATCAGCCCCAGCATTTT
TRBV4-3,TRBD1,TRBJ1-4,.,CASSPRDRTNEKLFF,TGCGCCAGCAGCCCGAGGGACAGGACTAATGAAAAACTGTTTTTT
TRBV6-5,.,TRBJ2-7,.,CASSYSTRAYYEQYF,TGTGCCAGCAGTTACTCGACCCGGGCCTACTACGAGCAGTACTTC
TRBV6-5,TRBD1,TRBJ1-5,.,CASSRDRDQPQHF,TGTGCCAGCTCCCGGGACAGGGATCAGCCCCAGCATTTT
TRBV6-6,.,TRBJ1-3,.,CASTRGYPGRSGNTIYF,TGTGCCAGCACTCGGGGTTACCCAGGCCGATCTGGAAACACCATATATTTT
TRBV20-1,.,TRBJ1-5,.,CSASGRGYSNQPQHF,TGCAGTGCTAGTGGACGGGGATATAGCAATCAGCCCCAGCATTTT
TRBV19,.,TRBJ1-5,.,CASSIARGDQPQHF,TGTGCCAGTAGTATAGCCCGGGGAGATCAGCCCCAGCATTTT
TRBV5-1,.,TRBJ2-5,once,CASSLFSGTQETQYF,TGCGCCAGCAGCTTGTTTAGCGGAACCCAAGAGACCCAGTACTTC
TRBV28,TRBD1,TRBJ2-2,.,CASSSTTGVRRELFF,TGTGCCAGCAGCTCTACAACAGGGGTTAGGAGGGAGCTGTTTTTT
TRBV7-3,TRBD2,TRBJ2-2,.,CASSSSGKMNTGELFF,TGTGCCAGCAGCTCCAGCGGGAAGATGAACACCGGGGAGCTGTTTTTT
TRBV4-2,.,TRBJ2-2,.,CASSQEVGGYGELFF,TGTGCCAGCAGCCAAGAAGTTGGAGGCTACGGGGAGCTGTTTTTT
TRBV2,.,TRBJ1-1,.,CASRNPGWVNTEAFF,TGTGCCAGCAGGAACCCTGGTTGGGTGAACACTGAAGCTTTCTTT
TRBV5-4,.,TRBJ2-2,.,CASSPETGELFF,TGTGCCAGCAGCCCTGAGACCGGGGAGCTGTTTTTT
TRBV5-1,.,TRBJ2-4,.,CASSLAVGMNIQYF,TGCGCCAGCAGCTTGGCTGTGGGGATGAACATTCAGTACTTC
TRBV5-1,.,TRBJ2-1,.,CATGGGSPNNEQFF,TGCGCCACCGGGGGCGGGAGTCCTAACAATGAGCAGTTCTTC
TRBV5-4,.,TRBJ2-4,.,CASSNPVQGRRNIQYF,TGTGCCAGCAGTAACCCGGTACAGGGGAGGAGAAACATTCAGTACTTC
TRBV23-1,.,TRBJ2-3,.,CASSHGQRTSTDTQYF,TGCGCCAGCAGTCACGGACAGAGGACTAGCACAGATACGCAGTATTTT
TRBV10-3,TRBD1,TRBJ2-7,.,CAISGTGGYEQYF,TGTGCCATCAGTGGGACAGGGGGGTACGAGCAGTACTTC
TRBV29-1,.,TRBJ1-1,.,CSVRQPNTEAFF,TGCAGCGTTCGGCAGCCGAACACTGAAGCTTTCTTT
TRBV6-2/TRBV6-3,TRBD2,TRBJ2-1,.,CASSGTSGSREQFF,TGTGCCAGCAGTGGGACTAGCGGGAGCCGTGAGCAGTTCTTC
TRBV19,.,TRBJ2-7,once,CASSASSEQYF,TGTGCCAGTAGTGCCTCTAGCGAGCAGTACTTC
TRBV2,.,TRBJ2-1,.,CASSEYNEQFF,TGTGCCAGCAGTGAGTACAATGAGCAGTTCTTC
TRBV24-1,.,TRBJ1-2,.,CATSDPSGNYGYTF,TGTGCCACCAGTGATCCATCAGGAAACTATGGCTACACCTTC
TRBV19,.,TRBJ2-7,.,CASSQSLRHSSYEQYF,TGTGCCAGTAGCCAATCCCTTCGACATAGCTCCTACGAGCAGTACTTC
TRBV4-1,TRBD1,TRBJ1-1,.,CASSHTGTGADMNTEAFF,TGCGCCAGCAGCCACACCGGGACAGGCGCAGACATGAACACTGAAGCTTTCTTT